This TCR beta chain was identified in a study of cytomegalovirus exposure and HLA in healthy donors. With 60 Vbeta and 13 Jbeta primers, the PCR was carried out. The repertoire was sequenced with immunoSEQ multiplex PCR; TCRdb's copy has only in-frame clones and lacks some. The data show approximately 32,000 clones, approximately 80% seen once. This CDR3 has 12 residues. J lost 5 bases, V lost 2 bases, and 1 base had no gene match. Germline CDR1 reads SGDLS; CDR2 reads YYNGEE. Donors were nominally healthy when sampled, though unrecorded immune exposures were likely. The V and J genes are TRBV9 and TRBJ2-7; 7 positions match TRBD1. The material sequenced was PBMCs. This receptor was identified in a young woman in good health and CMV-seronegative. The CDR3 loop reads CASSVTGHEQYF. The CDR3 nucleotides read TGTGCCAGCAGCGTGACAGGGCACGAGCAGTACTTC.